This T cell receptor (beta chain) was sequenced during a study of cytomegalovirus exposure and HLA in healthy donors (TCRdb year 2017). Regarding the study in general: The roughly 670 repertoires of the first cohort and the 120 validation repertoires were produced on the same platform, according to a later analysis. The aim of the study was to test whether cataloging public T cell receptors could identify signatures of past pathogen exposure. A separate validation cohort of more than 100 different subjects was used in addition to the roughly 700-subject first cohort. High-throughput TCR immunosequencing, statistical association of individual TCRs with disease status, and machine learning were combined to predict cytomegalovirus infection status. Beyond this particular receptor, the publication reports: A few of the identified cytomegalovirus-associated TCR beta chains were confirmed in vitro to be specific for cytomegalovirus antigens. The validation cohort had no HLA typing available for a later analysis, so co-occurrence within that cohort was assessed over all 130 or so repertoires. A later analysis found that TCRs clustered in the first cohort also tended to co-occur in the roughly 110 validation repertoires, with 94% of cluster scores above 0. The study listed approximately 150 TCR beta chains as associated with cytomegalovirus. The authors suggested that the approach could potentially be generalized to other disease states and immunological phenotypes. In both the original and validation cohorts, the classifier was reported to diagnose cytomegalovirus status with high specificity and sensitivity. Most TCR sequences were seen in very few donors, while some public TCRs were found in many individuals.

The library was prepared using the immunoSEQ multiplex PCR assay. The paper's data handling went like this. To diagnose cytomegalovirus status from the catalog of TCR beta chain sequences, a statistical classification framework was built. TCRdb carries this immuneACCESS record with in-frame sequences only. Its versions omit some clonotypes, under half of them owing to an unresolved V gene in the studies checked, with the rest unexplained. The V and J calls and clone size are taken from that table; D and trimming were inferred from the DNA. A total of under 130,000 clones appear in this sample, 86% of them only once. The leading ten clones occupy about 4% of the sample. The donors belonged to the validation cohort of roughly 120 subjects, which was separate from the roughly 670-subject first cohort. About this clone: It lacks a known antigen. Per-nucleotide qualities are absent, and no much larger clonotype sits a single base away.

The CDR3 contains 14 residues, cysteine and phenylalanine counted. The kept DNA is CDR3 alone, 42 bases in frame from the first base. CDR1 is given as LNHDA and CDR2 as SQIVND, both from the germline V gene (reference sequence). V is clipped by 5 bases and J by 3 bases, and the sequence between their germline boundaries is 11 bases long. This clonotype was obtained from a woman aged 18-29 years in good health and CMV-seropositive. What was sequenced was PBMCs. The sequence joins TRBV19 to TRBJ1-5; no D gene is confidently identified. CDR3 loop: CASSYDINNQPQHF. The bases are TGTGCCAGTAGTTATGACATCAACAATCAGCCCCAGCATTTT.